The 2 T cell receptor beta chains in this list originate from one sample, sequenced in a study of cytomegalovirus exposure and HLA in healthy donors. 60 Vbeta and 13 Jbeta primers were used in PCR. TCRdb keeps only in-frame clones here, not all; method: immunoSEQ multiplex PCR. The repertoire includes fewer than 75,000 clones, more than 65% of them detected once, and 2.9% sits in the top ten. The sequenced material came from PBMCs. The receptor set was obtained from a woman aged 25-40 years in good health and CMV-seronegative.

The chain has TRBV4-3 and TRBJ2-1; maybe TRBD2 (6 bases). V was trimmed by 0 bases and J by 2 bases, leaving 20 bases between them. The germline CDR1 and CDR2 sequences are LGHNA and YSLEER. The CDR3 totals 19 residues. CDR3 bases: TGCGCCAGCAGCCAAGAGGGGGGTCAGGGAATAACACCCTACAATGAGCAGTTCTTC. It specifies CASSQEGGQGITPYNEQFF.

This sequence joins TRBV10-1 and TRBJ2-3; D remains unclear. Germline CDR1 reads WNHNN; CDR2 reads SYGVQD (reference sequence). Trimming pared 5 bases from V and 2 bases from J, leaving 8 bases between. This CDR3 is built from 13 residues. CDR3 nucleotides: TGCGCCAGCAGTACAGCCCCCACAGATACGCAGTATTTT. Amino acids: CASSTAPTDTQYF.